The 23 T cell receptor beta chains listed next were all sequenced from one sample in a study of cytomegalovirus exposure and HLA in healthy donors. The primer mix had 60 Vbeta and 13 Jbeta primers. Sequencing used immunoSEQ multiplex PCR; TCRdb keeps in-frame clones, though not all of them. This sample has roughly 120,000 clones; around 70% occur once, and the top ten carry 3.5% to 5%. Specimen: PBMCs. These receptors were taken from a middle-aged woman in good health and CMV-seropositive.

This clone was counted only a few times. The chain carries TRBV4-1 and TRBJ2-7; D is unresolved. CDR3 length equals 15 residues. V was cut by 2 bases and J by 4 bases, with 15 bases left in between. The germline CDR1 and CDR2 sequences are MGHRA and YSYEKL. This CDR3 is CASSQLHQTVYEQYF. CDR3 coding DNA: TGCGCCAGCAGCCAACTACACCAGACTGTGTACGAGCAGTACTTC.

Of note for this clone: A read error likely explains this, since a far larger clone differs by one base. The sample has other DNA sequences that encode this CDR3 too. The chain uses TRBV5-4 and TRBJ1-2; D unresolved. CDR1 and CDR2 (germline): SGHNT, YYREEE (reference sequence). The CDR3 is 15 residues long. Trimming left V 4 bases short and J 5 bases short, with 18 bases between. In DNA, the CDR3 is TGTGCCAGCAGCCAAGAAGAGGGAAGGGTTTATGGCTACACCTTC. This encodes CASSQEEGRVYGYTF.

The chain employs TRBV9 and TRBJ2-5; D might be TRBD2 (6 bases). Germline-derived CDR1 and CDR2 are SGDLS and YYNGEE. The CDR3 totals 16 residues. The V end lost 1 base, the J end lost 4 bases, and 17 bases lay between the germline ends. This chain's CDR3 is CASSVREAGRRETQYF. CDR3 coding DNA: TGTGCCAGCAGCGTAAGGGAGGCAGGGCGGCGAGAGACCCAGTACTTC.

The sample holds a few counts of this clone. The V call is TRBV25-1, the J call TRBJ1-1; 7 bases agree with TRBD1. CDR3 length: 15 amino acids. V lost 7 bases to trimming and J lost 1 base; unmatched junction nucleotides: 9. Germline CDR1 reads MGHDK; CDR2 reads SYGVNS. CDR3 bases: TGTGCCAGCACCAGATTAAGACAGGGGAACACTGAAGCTTTCTTT. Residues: CASTRLRQGNTEAFF. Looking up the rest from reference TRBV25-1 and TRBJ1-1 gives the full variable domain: EADIYQTPRYLVIGTGKKITLECSQTMGHDKMYWYQQDPGMELHLIHYSYGVNSTEKGDLSSESTVSRIRTEHFPLTLESARPSHTSQYLCASTRLRQGNTEAFFGQGTRLTVV.

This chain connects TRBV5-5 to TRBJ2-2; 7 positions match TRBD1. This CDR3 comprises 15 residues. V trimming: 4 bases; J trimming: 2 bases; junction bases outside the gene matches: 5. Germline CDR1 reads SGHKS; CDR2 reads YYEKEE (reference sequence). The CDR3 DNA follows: TGTGCCAGCAGCACCAGGGGGAGCAACACCGGGGAGCTGTTTTTT. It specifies CASSTRGSNTGELFF.

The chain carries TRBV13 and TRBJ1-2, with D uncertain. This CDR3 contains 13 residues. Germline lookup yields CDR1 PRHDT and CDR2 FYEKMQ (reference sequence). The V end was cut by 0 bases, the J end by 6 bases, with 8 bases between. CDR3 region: CASSLGRRDGYTF. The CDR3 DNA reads TGTGCCAGCAGCTTAGGTAGGAGGGATGGCTACACCTTC.

CDR3 amino acids: CASRADSSGANVLTF. In nucleotides, the CDR3 is TGTGCCAGCAGAGCGGACAGCTCTGGGGCCAACGTCCTGACTTTC. The V call is TRBV25-1, the J call TRBJ2-6, with D perhaps TRBD1 (6 bases). V was clipped by 6 bases and J by 0 bases, with 9 bases between them. The CDR3 has 15 residues. The germline CDR1 and CDR2 sequences are MGHDK and SYGVNS.

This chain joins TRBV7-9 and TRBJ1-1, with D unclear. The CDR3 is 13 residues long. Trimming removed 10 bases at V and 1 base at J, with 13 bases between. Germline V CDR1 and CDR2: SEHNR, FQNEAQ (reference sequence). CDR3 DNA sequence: TGTGCCACCTCTGTTCGGTGGAACACTGAAGCTTTCTTT. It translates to CATSVRWNTEAFF.

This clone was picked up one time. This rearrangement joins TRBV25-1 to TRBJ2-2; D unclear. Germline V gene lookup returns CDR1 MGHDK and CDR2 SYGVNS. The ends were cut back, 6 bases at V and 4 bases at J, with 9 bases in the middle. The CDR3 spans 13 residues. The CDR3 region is CASRTTTTGELFF. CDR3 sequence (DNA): TGTGCCAGCAGAACAACTACCACCGGGGAGCTGTTTTTT.

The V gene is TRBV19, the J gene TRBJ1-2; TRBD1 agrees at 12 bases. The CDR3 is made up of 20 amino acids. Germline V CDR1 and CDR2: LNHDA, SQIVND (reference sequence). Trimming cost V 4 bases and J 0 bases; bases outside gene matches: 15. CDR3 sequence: CASSTRDRGRRIVSNYGYTF. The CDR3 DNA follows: TGTGCCAGTAGTACCCGGGACAGGGGGCGAAGAATCGTCTCTAACTATGGCTACACCTTC.

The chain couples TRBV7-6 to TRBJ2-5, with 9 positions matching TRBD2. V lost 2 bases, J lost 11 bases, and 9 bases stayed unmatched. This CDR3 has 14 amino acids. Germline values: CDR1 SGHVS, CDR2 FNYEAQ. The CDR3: CASSLMASGENQYF. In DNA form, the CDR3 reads TGTGCCAGCAGCTTAATGGCTAGCGGGGAGAATCAGTACTTC.

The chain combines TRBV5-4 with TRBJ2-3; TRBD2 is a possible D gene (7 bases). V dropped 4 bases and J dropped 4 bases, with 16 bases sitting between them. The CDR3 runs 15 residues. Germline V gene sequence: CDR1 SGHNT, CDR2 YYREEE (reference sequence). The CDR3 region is CASSPRGGFADTQYF. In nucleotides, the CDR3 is TGTGCCAGCAGCCCGAGGGGGGGCTTCGCAGATACGCAGTATTTT.

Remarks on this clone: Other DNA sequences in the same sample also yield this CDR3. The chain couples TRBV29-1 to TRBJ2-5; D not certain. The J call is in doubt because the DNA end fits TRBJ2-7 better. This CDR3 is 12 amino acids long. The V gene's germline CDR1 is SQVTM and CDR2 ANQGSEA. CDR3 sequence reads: CSVEGQGYEQYF. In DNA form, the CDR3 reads TGCAGCGTTGAAGGACAAGGTTACGAGCAGTACTTC.

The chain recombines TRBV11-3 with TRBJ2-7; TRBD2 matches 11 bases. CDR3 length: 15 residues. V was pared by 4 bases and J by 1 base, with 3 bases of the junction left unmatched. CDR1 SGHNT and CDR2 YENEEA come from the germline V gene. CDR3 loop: CASSYLAGGSYEQYF. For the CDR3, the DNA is TGTGCCAGCAGCTATCTAGCGGGAGGTTCCTACGAGCAGTACTTC. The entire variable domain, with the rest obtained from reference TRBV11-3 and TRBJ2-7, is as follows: EAGVVQSPRYKIIEKKQPVAFWCNPISGHNTLYWYLQNLGQGPELLIRYENEEAVDDSQLPKDRFSAERLKGVDSTLKIQPAELGDSAVYLCASSYLAGGSYEQYFGPGTRLTVT.

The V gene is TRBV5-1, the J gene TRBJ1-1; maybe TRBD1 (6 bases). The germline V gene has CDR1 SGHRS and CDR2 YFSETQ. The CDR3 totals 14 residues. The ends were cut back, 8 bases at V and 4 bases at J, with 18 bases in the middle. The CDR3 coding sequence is TGCGCCAGGACCCCCAACTGGGGGCGCACTGAAGCTTTCTTT. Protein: CARTPNWGRTEAFF.

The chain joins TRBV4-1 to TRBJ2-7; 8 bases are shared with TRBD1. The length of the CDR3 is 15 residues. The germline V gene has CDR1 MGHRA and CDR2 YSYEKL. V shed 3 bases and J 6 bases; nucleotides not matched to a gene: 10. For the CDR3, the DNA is TGCGCCAGCAGCCAGGCGGACAGGGAAAGGGCCGAGCAGTACTTC. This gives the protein CASSQADRERAEQYF.

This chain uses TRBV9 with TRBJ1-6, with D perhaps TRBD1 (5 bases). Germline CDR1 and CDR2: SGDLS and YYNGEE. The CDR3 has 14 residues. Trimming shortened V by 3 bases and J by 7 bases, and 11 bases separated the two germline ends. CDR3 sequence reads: CASSGRGSNSPLHF. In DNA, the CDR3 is TGTGCCAGCAGCGGCCGGGGGAGCAATTCACCCCTCCACTTT.

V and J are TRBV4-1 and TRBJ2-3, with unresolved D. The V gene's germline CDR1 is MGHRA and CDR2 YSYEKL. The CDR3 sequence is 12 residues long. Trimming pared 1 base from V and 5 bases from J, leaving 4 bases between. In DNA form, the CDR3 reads TGCGCCAGCAGCCAAGTACTAGATACGCAGTATTTT. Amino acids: CASSQVLDTQYF.

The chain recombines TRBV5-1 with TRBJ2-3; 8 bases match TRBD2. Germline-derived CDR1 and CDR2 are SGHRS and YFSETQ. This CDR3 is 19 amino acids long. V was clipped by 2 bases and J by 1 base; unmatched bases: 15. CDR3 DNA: TGCGCCAGCAGCTTTCCTAGAGCGGGGGTGTTCGGCGGCACAGATACGCAGTATTTT. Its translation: CASSFPRAGVFGGTDTQYF.

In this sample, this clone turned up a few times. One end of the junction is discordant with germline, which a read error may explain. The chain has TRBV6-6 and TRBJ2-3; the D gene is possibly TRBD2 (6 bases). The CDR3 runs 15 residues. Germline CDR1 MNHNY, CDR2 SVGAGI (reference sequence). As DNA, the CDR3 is TGTGCCAGCAGTGACTCGGTGGGGGACTTATATACGCAGTATTTT. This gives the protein CASSDSVGDLYTQYF.

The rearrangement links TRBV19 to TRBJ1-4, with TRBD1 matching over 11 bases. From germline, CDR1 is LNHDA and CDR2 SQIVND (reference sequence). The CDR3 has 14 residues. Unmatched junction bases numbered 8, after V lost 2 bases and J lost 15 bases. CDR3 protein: CASSIIGTGGFLFF. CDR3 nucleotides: TGTGCCAGTAGTATAATCGGGACAGGGGGTTTCTTGTTTTTT.

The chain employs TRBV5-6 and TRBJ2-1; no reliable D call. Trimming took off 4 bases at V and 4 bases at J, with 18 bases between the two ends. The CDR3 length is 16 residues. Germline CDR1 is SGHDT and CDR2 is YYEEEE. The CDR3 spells CASSAAYYSVYNEQFF. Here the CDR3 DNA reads TGTGCCAGCAGCGCGGCCTATTATTCGGTTTACAATGAGCAGTTCTTC.

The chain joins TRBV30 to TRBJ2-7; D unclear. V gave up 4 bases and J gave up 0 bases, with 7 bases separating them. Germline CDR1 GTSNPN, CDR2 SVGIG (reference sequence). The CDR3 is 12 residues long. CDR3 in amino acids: CAWTTLSYEQYF. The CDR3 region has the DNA TGTGCCTGGACTACCCTCTCCTACGAGCAGTACTTC.